A selection of T cell receptor beta chains follows, all from one sample in a study of glioma-infiltrating T cells after dendritic cell vaccination. Profiling relied on immunoSEQ multiplex PCR, and the TCRdb table lists in-frame clones only, not all of them. The table has roughly 85,000 clones, 85% seen once; the top ten hold about 8.5%. The starting material was blood, obtained after dendritic cell vaccination. These receptors were taken from a human donor with glioblastoma. Both conserved end residues are part of each CDR3. Clone size is shown for a subset of rows, as once, few, many or a class of expanded clone.

clone size,V gene,CDR3 protein
.,TRBV7-5,CVRSYKTDWRSQETQYF
.,TRBV5-8,CASSSRLVWNEQFF
.,TRBV6-1,CASSERQGSSYNEQFF
.,TRBV9,CASSTGNSNQPQHF
.,TRBV19,CASSHIPQVSYGYTF
.,TRBV18,CASSPRQGQGNQPQHF
.,TRBV13,CASSSPREGRTDTQYF
.,TRBV21-1,CASSKGAAGIVPYEQYF
.,TRBV13,CASSPGEGTLGTEAFF
.,TRBV27,CASRFLAGGPDTQYF
.,TRBV7-7,CASSPGLAGRGEQFF
.,TRBV7-7,CASSLVGQGVTYEQYF
.,TRBV28,CASSLGLAGIHEQFF
.,TRBV15,CATSSGTSGGVVEQFF
.,TRBV4-1,CASSQVLFGQENYEQYF
.,TRBV29-1,CSVAGQDGYTF
.,TRBV5-6,CASSPTSDSSYEQYF
few,TRBV19,CASSIGGGLDTDTQYF
.,TRBV7-3,CASSQGGGEQYF
.,TRBV5-6,CASSLSGRVIAYEQYF
.,TRBV7-6,CASSLSPLAGGHEDIQYF